The rows below give T cell receptor beta chains drawn from one sample of a study of T-cell reconstitution after alpha-beta-depleted transplantation in children. TCRdb fed the PCR reads into MiXCR, producing one record per CDR3 protein. The sample records around 450,000 distinct CDR3 sequences, approximately 10% being singletons. The sample was PBMCs, taken before TCRalphabeta/CD19-depleted stem cell transplant. These receptor sequences come from a child younger than 10 with inherited bone marrow failure, due to receive a stem cell transplant. CDR3s include the opening cysteine and the closing phenylalanine or tryptophan. The D gene is left open where the match is weak. The size field is filled for only some rows; it gives once, few, many or a size class.

length | size | J | V | D | CDR3 | DNA
16 | many | TRBJ2-5 | TRBV5-1 | TRBD2 | CASSLGPSGGEETQYF | TGCGCCAGCAGCCTGGGCCCGTCGGGAGGGGAAGAGACCCAGTACTTC
14 | - | TRBJ2-1 | TRBV20-1 | - | CSARDLRLADEQFF | TGCAGTGCTAGAGATCTGCGGCTAGCCGATGAGCAGTTCTTC
16 | many | TRBJ2-5 | TRBV25-1 | TRBD2 | CASSGGLAGEMETQYF | TGTGCCAGCAGTGGAGGACTAGCGGGAGAGATGGAGACCCAGTACTTC
13 | many | TRBJ1-5 | TRBV12-3/TRBV12-4 | - | CASSFNFNQPQHF | TGTGCCAGCAGTTTCAACTTCAATCAGCCCCAGCATTTT
20 | few | TRBJ2-6 | TRBV4-2 | TRBD1 | CASSQVHGTGGFSGANVLTF | TGTGCCAGCAGCCAAGTGCACGGGACAGGGGGTTTCTCTGGGGCCAACGTCCTGACTTTC
14 | many | TRBJ1-2 | TRBV20-1 | - | CSARGGAGGYGYTF | TGCAGTGCTAGAGGCGGGGCAGGCGGCTATGGCTACACCTTC
14 | - | TRBJ1-6 | TRBV19 | TRBD1 | CASSYGQGGSPLHF | TGTGCCAGTAGTTACGGACAGGGTGGTTCACCCCTCCACTTT
15 | many | TRBJ2-2 | TRBV6-5 | - | CASSYSTENTGELFF | TGTGCCAGCAGTTACTCGACGGAGAACACCGGGGAGCTGTTTTTT
15 | many | TRBJ2-5 | TRBV28 | - | CASSGAIVGQETQYF | TGTGCCAGCAGTGGGGCCATTGTGGGGCAAGAGACCCAGTACTTC
15 | - | TRBJ1-4 | TRBV30 | - | CAWSPFTGAGEKLFF | TGTGCCTGGAGTCCGTTTACGGGGGCGGGGGAAAAACTGTTTTTT
13 | many | TRBJ2-7 | TRBV29-1 | TRBD2 | CSGRTSATNEQYF | TGCAGCGGGAGGACTAGCGCCACAAACGAGCAGTACTTC
13 | few | TRBJ2-5 | TRBV29-1 | TRBD2 | CSASGPRAETQYF | TGCAGCGCTAGCGGACCAAGAGCGGAGACCCAGTACTTC
15 | many | TRBJ2-1 | TRBV11-1 | - | CASSLRVDQYNEQFF | TGTGCCAGCAGTCTGAGGGTCGATCAGTACAATGAGCAGTTCTTC
13 | - | TRBJ2-3 | TRBV2 | - | CASSTNGPDTQYF | TGTGCCAGCAGTACAAATGGCCCAGATACGCAGTATTTT
14 | - | TRBJ2-7 | TRBV7-2 | - | CASSLQRTPYEQYF | TGTGCCAGCAGCCTCCAGCGGACCCCCTACGAGCAGTACTTC
16 | - | TRBJ2-7 | TRBV12-3/TRBV12-4 | TRBD2 | CASSGMGLAGSYEQYF | TGTGCCAGCAGTGGCATGGGACTAGCGGGCTCCTACGAGCAGTACTTC
15 | many | TRBJ2-7 | TRBV2 | TRBD2 | CASRGTSGESYEQYF | TGTGCCAGCAGGGGGACTAGCGGGGAATCCTACGAGCAGTACTTC
16 | - | TRBJ2-1 | TRBV7-9 | - | CASSFPASAPIREQFF | TGTGCCAGCAGCTTCCCCGCTAGCGCCCCGATAAGGGAGCAGTTCTTC
12 | - | TRBJ2-1 | TRBV20-1 | - | CSASLSYNEQFF | TGCAGTGCTAGCCTCTCCTACAATGAGCAGTTCTTC
14 | many | TRBJ1-1 | TRBV15 | - | CATRGKALNTEAFF | TGTGCCACCAGGGGTAAGGCCCTGAACACTGAAGCTTTCTTT
14 | many | TRBJ1-1 | TRBV13 | TRBD1 | CASSPPDRDTEAFF | TGTGCCAGCAGCCCACCCGACAGGGACACTGAAGCTTTCTTT
13 | - | TRBJ2-5 | TRBV29-1 | TRBD2 | CSSRRLAGETQYF | TGCAGCTCTCGACGACTAGCGGGAGAGACCCAGTACTTC
16 | many | TRBJ2-5 | TRBV7-8 | TRBD2 | CASSSTGTSVLETQYF | TGTGCCAGCAGCTCTACCGGGACTAGCGTACTAGAGACCCAGTACTTC
16 | many | TRBJ1-1 | TRBV4-3 | - | CASSQVGTPMNTEAFF | TGCGCCAGCAGCCAAGTGGGGACTCCAATGAACACTGAAGCTTTCTTT
13 | few | TRBJ1-5 | TRBV3-1 | - | CASSQDPTGPQHF | TGTGCCAGCAGCCAAGACCCCACAGGTCCCCAGCATTTT
14 | - | TRBJ2-1 | TRBV7-2 | - | CASSLTPSYYEQFF | TGTGCCAGCAGCCTAACTCCCTCCTACTATGAGCAGTTCTTC
14 | many | TRBJ1-2 | TRBV4-3 | TRBD1 | CASSQEDRAGGYTF | TGCGCCAGCAGCCAAGAGGACAGGGCGGGAGGCTACACCTTC
15 | few | TRBJ1-2 | TRBV15 | - | CATSEFQRANYGYTF | TGTGCCACCAGCGAGTTTCAAAGGGCGAACTATGGCTACACCTTC
12 | many | TRBJ1-4 | TRBV20-1 | - | CSARDRNEKLFF | TGCAGTGCTAGAGACCGAAATGAAAAACTGTTTTTT
14 | many | TRBJ2-5 | TRBV19 | - | CASSARDTLGTQYF | TGTGCCAGTAGTGCCCGGGACACCCTTGGGACCCAGTACTTC
13 | many | TRBJ2-7 | TRBV28 | - | CASSLLVGHEQYF | TGTGCCAGCAGTTTATTGGTTGGGCACGAGCAGTACTTC
13 | many | TRBJ1-2 | TRBV27 | - | CASSPSTLYGYTF | TGTGCCAGCAGTCCTTCGACACTCTATGGCTACACCTTC
16 | - | TRBJ2-3 | TRBV3-1 | TRBD2 | CASSQDGFLAGDTQYF | TGTGCCAGCAGCCAAGATGGATTCCTAGCGGGGGATACGCAGTATTTT
20 | - | TRBJ1-5 | TRBV23-1 | TRBD1 | CASSQSSETGANRSNQPQHF | TGCGCCAGCAGTCAATCGTCGGAGACAGGGGCGAATAGGAGCAATCAGCCCCAGCATTTT
13 | few | TRBJ2-7 | TRBV20-1 | - | CSARVAVSYEQYF | TGCAGTGCTAGAGTGGCAGTCTCCTACGAGCAGTACTTC
16 | - | TRBJ2-5 | TRBV7-2 | - | CASSSRGESRGMTQYF | TGTGCCAGCAGCTCTAGGGGGGAATCGCGGGGGATGACCCAGTACTTC
15 | many | TRBJ1-1 | TRBV4-3 | - | CASSQGQGIYTEAFF | TGCGCCAGCAGCCAAGGGCAGGGGATCTACACTGAAGCTTTCTTT
16 | many | TRBJ2-2 | TRBV18 | TRBD2 | CASPGLAGTNTGELFF | TGTGCCAGCCCGGGACTAGCGGGGACGAACACCGGGGAGCTGTTTTTT
16 | many | TRBJ2-7 | TRBV6-5 | TRBD2 | CASSYSTSGFSYEQYF | TGTGCCAGCAGTTACTCGACTAGCGGGTTCTCCTACGAGCAGTACTTC
17 | - | TRBJ2-7 | TRBV10-3 | TRBD2 | CAISPHELARGPYEQYF | TGTGCCATCAGTCCCCACGAACTAGCGAGGGGTCCCTACGAGCAGTACTTC
14 | - | TRBJ2-1 | TRBV19 | - | CASSIALGDNEQFF | TGTGCCAGTAGTATAGCCCTCGGGGACAATGAGCAGTTCTTC
16 | many | TRBJ2-1 | TRBV6-2/TRBV6-3 | - | CASSYSDSLSYNEQFF | TGTGCCAGCAGTTACTCAGACAGTCTCTCCTACAATGAGCAGTTCTTC
17 | - | TRBJ1-2 | TRBV6-5 | TRBD1 | CASSYLPSGTVSYGYTF | TGTGCCAGCAGTTACCTCCCTTCCGGGACAGTAAGCTATGGCTACACCTTC
13 | many | TRBJ2-7 | TRBV28 | - | CASSFVLADEQYF | TGTGCCAGCAGTTTTGTTCTTGCCGACGAGCAGTACTTC
15 | many | TRBJ2-1 | TRBV7-9 | - | CASRKGTSSYNEQFF | TGTGCCAGCAGAAAAGGGACATCCTCCTACAATGAGCAGTTCTTC
18 | many | TRBJ1-6 | TRBV28 | - | CASSDLTGRGSYNSPLHF | TGTGCCAGCAGTGATCTCACAGGGCGTGGCTCCTATAATTCACCCCTCCACTTT
14 | few | TRBJ2-7 | TRBV4-3 | - | CASSQDLAAYEQYF | TGCGCCAGCAGCCAAGATTTGGCTGCCTACGAGCAGTACTTC
17 | few | TRBJ2-7 | TRBV27 | TRBD2 | CASSFGSYSGRMYEQYF | TGTGCCAGCAGTTTTGGGAGTTATAGCGGGAGGATGTACGAGCAGTACTTC
17 | few | TRBJ2-1 | TRBV9 | - | CASSHPGGFSSYNEQFF | TGTGCCAGCAGCCACCCCGGGGGTTTCAGCTCCTACAATGAGCAGTTCTTC
16 | many | TRBJ2-1 | TRBV2 | TRBD1 | CASRVPGTGETNEQFF | TGTGCCAGCAGGGTCCCCGGGACAGGGGAAACCAATGAGCAGTTCTTC
13 | many | TRBJ1-1 | TRBV5-1 | - | CASAPDGNTEAFF | TGCGCCAGCGCGCCCGACGGAAACACTGAAGCTTTCTTT
15 | few | TRBJ1-6 | TRBV21-1 | - | CASSPRGFNNSPLHF | TGTGCCAGCAGCCCCCGGGGGTTCAATAATTCACCCCTCCACTTT
14 | many | TRBJ2-1 | TRBV27 | TRBD2 | CASSVGGTYNEQFF | TGTGCCAGTAGTGTCGGGGGGACCTACAATGAGCAGTTCTTC